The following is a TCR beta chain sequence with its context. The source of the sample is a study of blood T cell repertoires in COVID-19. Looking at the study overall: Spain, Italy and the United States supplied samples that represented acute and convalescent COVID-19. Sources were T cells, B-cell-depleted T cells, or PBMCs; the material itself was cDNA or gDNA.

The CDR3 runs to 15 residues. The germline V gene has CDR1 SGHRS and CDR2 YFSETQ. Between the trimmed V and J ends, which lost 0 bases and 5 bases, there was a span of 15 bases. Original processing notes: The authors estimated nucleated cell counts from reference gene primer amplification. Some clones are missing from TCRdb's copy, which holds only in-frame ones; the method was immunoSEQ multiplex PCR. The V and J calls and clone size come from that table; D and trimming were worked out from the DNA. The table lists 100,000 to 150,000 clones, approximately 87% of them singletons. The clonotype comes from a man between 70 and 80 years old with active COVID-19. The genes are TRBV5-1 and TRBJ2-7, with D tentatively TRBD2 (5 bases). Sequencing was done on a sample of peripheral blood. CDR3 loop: CASSLGTGRGNEQYF. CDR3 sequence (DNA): TGCGCCAGCAGCTTGGGCACGGGAAGAGGAAACGAGCAGTACTTC.